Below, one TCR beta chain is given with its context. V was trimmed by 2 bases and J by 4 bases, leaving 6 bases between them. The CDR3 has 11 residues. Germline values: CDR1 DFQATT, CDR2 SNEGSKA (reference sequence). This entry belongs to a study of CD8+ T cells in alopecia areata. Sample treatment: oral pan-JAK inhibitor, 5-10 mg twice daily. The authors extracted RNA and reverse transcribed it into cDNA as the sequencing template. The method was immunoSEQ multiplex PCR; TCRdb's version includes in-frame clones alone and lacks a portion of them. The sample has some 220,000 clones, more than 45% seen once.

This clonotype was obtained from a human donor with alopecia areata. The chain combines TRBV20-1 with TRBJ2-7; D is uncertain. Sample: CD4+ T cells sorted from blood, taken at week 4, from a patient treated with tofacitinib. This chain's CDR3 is CSARSQYEQYF. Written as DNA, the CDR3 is TGCAGTGCTAGAAGCCAATACGAGCAGTACTTC.